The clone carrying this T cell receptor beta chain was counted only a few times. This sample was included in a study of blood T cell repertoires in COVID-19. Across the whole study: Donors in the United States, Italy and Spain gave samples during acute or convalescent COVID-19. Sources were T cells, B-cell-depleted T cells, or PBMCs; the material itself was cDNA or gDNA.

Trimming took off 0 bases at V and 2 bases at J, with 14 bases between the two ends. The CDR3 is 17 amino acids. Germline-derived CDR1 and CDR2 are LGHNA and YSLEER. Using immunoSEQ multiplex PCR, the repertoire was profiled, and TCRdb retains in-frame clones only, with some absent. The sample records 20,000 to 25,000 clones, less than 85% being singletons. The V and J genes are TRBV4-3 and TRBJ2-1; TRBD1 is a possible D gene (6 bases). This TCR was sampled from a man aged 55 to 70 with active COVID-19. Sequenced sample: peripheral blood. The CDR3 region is CASSQDGQGKAYNEQFF. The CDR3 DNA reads TGCGCCAGCAGCCAAGATGGGCAGGGGAAAGCCTACAATGAGCAGTTCTTC.